A selection of T cell receptor beta chains follows, all from one sample in a study of breast tumors, draining lymph nodes, adjacent tissues. In TCRdb, the multiplex PCR reads were re-called with MiXCR into one record per CDR3 protein. Of approximately 200,000 distinct CDR3 sequences listed, around 29% are singletons. Sequences were obtained from axillary lymph node tissue. The receptor set was obtained from a female donor with breast cancer. Some clones in this sample may be carry-over from other donors' samples. CDR3s include the opening cysteine and the closing phenylalanine or tryptophan. D genes are given only for firm matches. Rows give clone size only sometimes, using once, few, many, or a class for an expanded clone.

TRBV20-1	many	.	TRBJ2-7	TGCAGTGCCTCATGGAGGCCAAATTACTACGAGCAGTACTTC	CSASWRPNYYEQYF
TRBV29-1	many	TRBD2	TRBJ2-1	TGCAGCGTTTATGGTAGCGGGAGCTCCTACAATGAGCAGTTCTTC	CSVYGSGSSYNEQFF
TRBV4-2	many	TRBD1	TRBJ2-7	TGTGCCAGCAGCGGGGGACAGGGGGACTCCTACGAGCAGTACTTC	CASSGGQGDSYEQYF
TRBV7-8	many	.	TRBJ2-7	TGTGCCAGCAGCGGTGGGACACTTTACGAGCAGTACTTC	CASSGGTLYEQYF
TRBV2	.	.	TRBJ2-3	TGTGCCAGCAGTTTACGGGGACGGGGGTACAGCACAGATACGCAGTATTTT	CASSLRGRGYSTDTQYF
TRBV5-6	.	.	TRBJ2-1	TGTGCCAGCAGCTTGGGACTTCCCTACAATGAGCAGTTCTTC	CASSLGLPYNEQFF
TRBV7-9	many	TRBD1	TRBJ1-2	TGTGCCAGCAGCTCATCGGGACAGGGGGATGGCTACACCTTC	CASSSSGQGDGYTF
TRBV7-3	many	.	TRBJ2-1	TGTGCCAGCAGCTTAAAGGGAAGAAGTACCGGGAGTAACAATGAGCAGTTCTTC	CASSLKGRSTGSNNEQFF
TRBV29-1	many	TRBD1	TRBJ2-1	TGCAGCGTCGGCCGGACAGGGGCCAACAATGAGCAGTTCTTC	CSVGRTGANNEQFF
TRBV9	many	.	TRBJ2-7	TGTGCCAGCAGCGTAGTTGGTGGAGGCGAGCAGTACTTC	CASSVVGGGEQYF
TRBV11-2	many	.	TRBJ2-1	TGTGCCAGCAGCAGACAGAAGGGCGGGAATGAGCAGTTCTTC	CASSRQKGGNEQFF
TRBV6-5	many	TRBD1	TRBJ2-5	TGTGCCAGCAGCAACCGACAGGGTGAGACCCAGTACTTC	CASSNRQGETQYF
TRBV20-1	many	TRBD2	TRBJ2-1	TGCAGTGCTAGAGATTATACTAGCGGGGGGGTAAATGAGCAGTTCTTC	CSARDYTSGGVNEQFF
TRBV29-1	many	.	TRBJ2-1	TGCAGCGTTAAGTTTTCCCGGGAGAGCTCCTACAATGAGCAGTTCTTC	CSVKFSRESSYNEQFF
TRBV3-1	many	.	TRBJ1-6	TGTGCCAGCAGCCAAGATCTAAGCTATAATTCACCCCTCCACTTT	CASSQDLSYNSPLHF
TRBV14	.	TRBD2	TRBJ2-1	TGTGCCAGCAGCCAGTTTCCGGGCGTAGCGGGAGTAGCCAGATACAATGAGCAGTTCTTC	CASSQFPGVAGVARYNEQFF
TRBV6-5	many	.	TRBJ2-2	TGTGCCAGCAGGAATCGAGGGGAGCTGTTTTTT	CASRNRGELFF
TRBV7-9	.	TRBD2	TRBJ2-7	TGTGCCAGCAGCTCACCACCCCGGGAGGGGTACGAGCAGTACTTC	CASSSPPREGYEQYF
TRBV29-1	many	TRBD2	TRBJ2-1	TGCAGCGTGCTAGCGGGGGGGTACAATAAGCAGTTCTTC	CSVLAGGYNKQFF
TRBV30	.	TRBD1	TRBJ2-5	TGTGCCTGGAAGGACAGGGGCGCAGGGGAGACCCAGTACTTC	CAWKDRGAGETQYF
TRBV14	few	.	TRBJ2-3	TGTGCCAGCAGCCAGGGACTGGACACAGATACGCAGTCTTTT	CASSQGLDTDTQSF
TRBV30	many	.	TRBJ2-1	TGTGCCTGGAGTGTGGGGACTGTTGAGGGGGAGCAGTTCTTC	CAWSVGTVEGEQFF
TRBV2	many	TRBD2	TRBJ2-7	TGTGCCAGCAGTGAGCTAGCGGGCGGACCTTACGAGCAGTACTTC	CASSELAGGPYEQYF
TRBV7-2	many	.	TRBJ1-6	TGTGCCAGCAGCTTAGCAGGCAAAAATTCACCCCTCCACTTT	CASSLAGKNSPLHF
TRBV2	many	TRBD2	TRBJ2-3	TGTGCCAGCAGGTGGGGGACTAGCGGGAGTCGATCCACAGATACGCAGTATTTT	CASRWGTSGSRSTDTQYF
TRBV7-7	many	.	TRBJ2-3	TGTGCTAGCAGCTTAGCGGACCTGGATACGCAGTATTTT	CASSLADLDTQYF
TRBV19	many	.	TRBJ2-7	TGTGCCAGTAGTATCGTGGGGGGAACCTACGAGCAGTACTTC	CASSIVGGTYEQYF
TRBV2	.	.	TRBJ2-7	TGTGCCACCGCTATAGAGGGGGGCGAGCAGTACTTC	CATAIEGGEQYF
TRBV6-5	many	TRBD1	TRBJ1-2	TGTGCCAGCAGTAGCCCGGGACAGGCGTATGGCTACACCTTC	CASSSPGQAYGYTF
TRBV3-1	.	TRBD2	TRBJ2-3	TGTGCCAGCAGCCAAGTACCCCCGGGACTAGCGGGGGGCACAGATACGCAGTATTTT	CASSQVPPGLAGGTDTQYF
TRBV28	many	.	TRBJ2-3	TGTGCCAGCAGTTCCCCGGGGGCGGGGAGCACAGATACGCAGTATTTT	CASSSPGAGSTDTQYF
TRBV13	.	.	TRBJ1-4	TGTGCCAGCAGCTCCCGGACTAGCGCCGGAAAACTGTTTTTT	CASSSRTSAGKLFF
TRBV29-1	.	.	TRBJ1-2	TGCAGCGTTGCGAAAGGGGGGGCGCGGAATGGCTACACCTTC	CSVAKGGARNGYTF
TRBV4-3	.	.	TRBJ1-6	TGCGCCAGCAGCCAAGAGCCTCGGGGGAATAATTCACCCCTCCACTTT	CASSQEPRGNNSPLHF
TRBV20-1	many	.	TRBJ2-7	TGCAGTGCTAGAGACGGACGGAAGCCGGACTCCTACGAGCAGTACTTC	CSARDGRKPDSYEQYF
TRBV18	.	.	TRBJ2-4	TGTGCCAGCTCACCAGATCGAAGGGATTACATTCAGTACTTC	CASSPDRRDYIQYF
TRBV5-8	.	.	TRBJ1-6	TGTGCCAGCAGCAAACAGGGTGTTAATAATTCACCCCTCCACTTT	CASSKQGVNNSPLHF
TRBV20-1	few	.	TRBJ2-2	TGCAGTGCTAGAGATTTCGGGGCCGTGACCACCGGGGAGCTGTTTTTT	CSARDFGAVTTGELFF
TRBV20-1	many	TRBD1	TRBJ2-6	TGCAGTGCTAGAGTATACCGGGACAGGACCTCCTCTGGGGCCAACGTCCTGACTTTC	CSARVYRDRTSSGANVLTF
TRBV2	many	.	TRBJ2-3	TGTGCCAGCAGTGAAGCGCTTCGGACAGATACGCAGTATTTT	CASSEALRTDTQYF
TRBV5-8	.	.	TRBJ2-1	TGTGCCAGCGGCCCCCGGCGGGATAGATACAATGAGCAGTTCTTC	CASGPRRDRYNEQFF
TRBV15	.	.	TRBJ2-1	TGTGCCACCAGCAGAGGGGGGGCACCCTATTACAATGAGCAGTTCTTC	CATSRGGAPYYNEQFF
TRBV19	once	TRBD1	TRBJ2-1	TGTGCCAGTACAATCCCGGGACAGGAGAATTATGGGCAGTTCTTC	CASTIPGQENYGQFF
TRBV5-1	many	.	TRBJ1-2	TGCGCCAGCAGCCCTGAGGGGGGGGCGCATGGCTACACCTTC	CASSPEGGAHGYTF
TRBV11-3	many	.	TRBJ2-3	TGTGCCAGCAGCCGAGGCGGGTTTTCAGATACGCAGTATTTT	CASSRGGFSDTQYF
TRBV29-1	.	TRBD2	TRBJ2-1	TGCAGCTACGGGACTAGCGGGAAGAATGAGCAGTTCTTC	CSYGTSGKNEQFF
TRBV20-1	many	TRBD1	TRBJ1-2	TGCAGTGCTGGGACAGGGGGATCGGATGGCTACACCTTC	CSAGTGGSDGYTF
TRBV24-1	few	.	TRBJ1-2	TGTGCCACCTTAGAACACGACTCTAACTATGGCTACACCTTC	CATLEHDSNYGYTF
TRBV7-9	many	.	TRBJ1-2	TGTGCCAGCAGCTTCCTACCTTTTCAGTTTGGCTACACCTTC	CASSFLPFQFGYTF
TRBV20-1	many	.	TRBJ1-2	TGCAGGCCCGGGAGCCATGGCTACACCTTC	CRPGSHGYTF
TRBV7-2	many	.	TRBJ2-7	TGTGCCAGCAGCCAGGACAGCTCTAACTACGAGCAGTACTTC	CASSQDSSNYEQYF
TRBV7-2	many	.	TRBJ2-5	TGTGCCAGCAGCCAGGGGCGGATAGAGACCCAGTACTTC	CASSQGRIETQYF
TRBV3-1	many	.	TRBJ1-2	TGTGCCAGCAGCCAGGGGAACCAGCCGATCGGCGGCTACACCTTC	CASSQGNQPIGGYTF
TRBV4-3	many	.	TRBJ1-2	TGCGCCAGCAGCCAAGACCGGGCCGCCTACTATGGCTACACCTTC	CASSQDRAAYYGYTF
TRBV5-8	many	.	TRBJ1-6	TGTGCCAGCAGCCGGAGGGCCCCCACTAATTCACCCCTCCACTTT	CASSRRAPTNSPLHF